Presented here are 30 T cell receptor beta chains from one specimen sequenced in a study of blood T cell repertoires in COVID-19. TCRdb's table, derived via immunoSEQ multiplex PCR, lists solely in-frame clones and lacks some. The sample shows 150,000 to 200,000 clones, approximately 79% of them seen only once. The sequencing input was peripheral blood. Every receptor here comes from a man between 60 and 70 years old with active or convalescent COVID-19.

The CDR3 region has the DNA TGTGCCAGCAGTCCTAGAACCGGACAGGGGCCATACGAAAAACTGTTTTTT. This sequence encodes CASSPRTGQGPYEKLFF. The chain joins TRBV28 to TRBJ1-4; 9 bases match TRBD1. The germline V gene has CDR1 MDHEN and CDR2 SYDVKM. Germline trimming cut 5 bases from V and 8 bases from J; bases unmatched to any gene: 15. This CDR3 region has 17 residues.

In its sample, this clone was seen many times. The genes are TRBV27 and TRBJ1-5; tentatively, D is TRBD1 (6 bases). The V gene lost 5 bases and the J gene lost 6 bases, with 8 bases spanning the gap. Germline V gives CDR1 MNHEY, CDR2 SMNVEV (reference sequence). This CDR3 comprises 12 residues. The CDR3 is CASSTGFQPQHF. The DNA for the CDR3 is TGTGCCAGCAGTACAGGGTTTCAGCCCCAGCATTTT.

The J gene is TRBJ2-7, the V gene TRBV5-6; D is possibly TRBD1 (6 bases). Germline loops: CDR1 SGHDT, CDR2 YYEEEE. The CDR3 is 15 amino acids. V was shortened by 2 bases and J by 3 bases, with 15 bases between the two germline ends. The CDR3 DNA reads TGTGCCAGCAGCTTTATACAGGGAATAAACTACGAGCAGTACTTC. Amino acids: CASSFIQGINYEQYF.

The chain recombines TRBV10-3 with TRBJ1-5, with a possible D match to TRBD1 (6 bases). Germline V CDR1 and CDR2: ENHRY, SYGVKD. V gave up 0 bases and J gave up 11 bases, with 11 bases separating them. This CDR3 has 13 residues. CDR3 sequence reads: CAISESGQTAQHF. The CDR3 region has the DNA TGTGCCATCAGTGAGTCAGGACAGACGGCCCAGCATTTT.

The count of this clone is one. CDR3 bases: TGTGCCAGCAGCTTAGAGCTCTCCGGGACTAGTTTTGGAGAGCAGTTCTTC. Its translation: CASSLELSGTSFGEQFF. The chain combines TRBV11-2 with TRBJ2-1; 8 bases line up with TRBD2. This CDR3 has 17 amino acids. J gave up 10 bases and V 0 bases, and 14 bases lay outside the gene matches. Looked up from germline, CDR1 is SGHAT and CDR2 is FQNNGV.

This clone was recorded only once. The chain combines TRBV7-8 with TRBJ1-5; 8 nucleotides line up with TRBD1. CDR3 length equals 14 residues. Looked up from germline, CDR1 is SGHVS and CDR2 is FQNEAQ. V trimming: 5 bases; J trimming: 5 bases; junction bases outside the gene matches: 5. Here the CDR3 DNA reads TGTGCCAGCAGCAACTACAGGGGGGATCAGCCCCAGCATTTT. Residues: CASSNYRGDQPQHF.

This chain links TRBV19 with TRBJ1-5, with unresolved D. The CDR3 loop spans 21 amino acids. Germline CDR1 LNHDA, CDR2 SQIVND (reference sequence). V dropped 5 bases and J dropped 5 bases, with 34 bases sitting between them. CDR3: CASSRRRQTYGRSGSYQPQHF. CDR3 DNA sequence: TGTGCCAGTAGTCGACGAAGGCAGACATACGGTAGGTCCGGTTCTTATCAGCCCCAGCATTTT.

V and J are TRBV7-2 and TRBJ2-7; perhaps TRBD1 as D (6 bases). The germline V gene encodes CDR1 SGHTA and CDR2 FQGNSA. Trimming removed 5 bases at V and 7 bases at J, with 15 bases between. The CDR3 consists of 13 residues. CDR3 protein: CASSRRQAGEQYF. CDR3 sequence (DNA): TGTGCCAGCAGCAGGAGACAGGCCGGTGAGCAGTACTTC.

The chain has TRBV5-1 and TRBJ1-3; TRBD1 matches at 7 bases. CDR3 length: 13 amino acids. CDR1 and CDR2 from the germline V gene are SGHRS and YFSETQ. After removal of 4 bases from V and 6 bases from J, the junction contained 4 bases not matched to a gene. The CDR3 nucleotides read TGCGCCAGCAGCACAGGGGAATCAAACACCATATATTTT. Translation gives CASSTGESNTIYF.

The J gene is TRBJ2-7, the V gene TRBV25-1; D gene ambiguous. Trimming removed 1 base from V and 1 base from J, with 8 bases in between. This CDR3 spans 14 amino acids. CDR1 and CDR2 (germline): MGHDK, SYGVNS. The CDR3 DNA reads TGTGCCAGCAGTGAATCCGAGGAATCCTACGAGCAGTACTTC. Translation gives CASSESEESYEQYF.

This chain connects TRBV5-1 to TRBJ2-3; tentative D call: TRBD2 (6 bases). Trimming cost V 0 bases and J 4 bases, with 12 bases left between them. This CDR3 has 15 amino acids. CDR1 and CDR2 from the germline V gene are SGHRS and YFSETQ. Here the CDR3 DNA reads TGCGCCAGCAGCTTGGTCGGGAGTGCGTCAGATACGCAGTATTTT. Its translation is CASSLVGSASDTQYF.

The V and J genes are TRBV7-2 and TRBJ2-7, with D maybe TRBD2 (6 bases). The CDR3 length is 15 residues. Trimming pared 2 bases from V and 1 base from J, leaving 12 bases between. CDR1 and CDR2 (germline): SGHTA, FQGNSA. The CDR3 nucleotides read TGTGCCAGCAGCTTAAGGGGAGGTCCTTCCTACGAGCAGTACTTC. Translation: CASSLRGGPSYEQYF. The entire variable domain, with the rest obtained from reference TRBV7-2 and TRBJ2-7, is as follows: GAGVSQSPSNKVTEKGKDVELRCDPISGHTALYWYRQSLGQGLEFLIYFQGNSAPDKSGLPSDRFSAERTGGSVSTLTIQRTQQEDSAVYLCASSLRGGPSYEQYFGPGTRLTVT.

Points on this clone: The sample has other DNA sequences that encode this CDR3 too. DNA for the CDR3: TGTGCCATCAGTGAGTCAGCGGGAGTCTACGAGCAGTACTTC. This sequence encodes CAISESAGVYEQYF. The chain recombines TRBV10-3 with TRBJ2-7; 8 nucleotides align to TRBD2. This CDR3 contains 14 residues. CDR1 and CDR2 (germline): ENHRY, SYGVKD. The V gene end was trimmed by 0 bases and the J gene end by 3 bases; junction bases not matched to a gene: 1.

The chain joins TRBV6-5 to TRBJ2-5; 9 bases match TRBD1. Germline V gives CDR1 MNHEY, CDR2 SVGAGI. This CDR3 has 16 residues. J was trimmed by 5 bases and V by 0 bases; bases with no gene match: 7. Here the CDR3 reads CASSYSTGGNGETQYF. The DNA of the CDR3 is TGTGCCAGCAGTTACTCTACAGGGGGCAATGGGGAGACCCAGTACTTC.

The chain carries TRBV18 and TRBJ1-3; D possibly corresponds to TRBD1 (6 bases). Germline V gene sequence: CDR1 KGHSH, CDR2 LQKENI. This CDR3 is 14 amino acids long. Trimming stripped 7 bases from V and 4 bases from J, with 14 bases between. DNA of the CDR3: TGTGCCAGCTTACGACAGGATCTAGGAAACACCATATATTTT. Translating it yields CASLRQDLGNTIYF.

This clone was counted between two and nine times. V usage is TRBV4-1 and J usage is TRBJ1-5; TRBD1 is a possible D gene (6 bases). The CDR3 runs 18 residues. The germline V and J ends were trimmed by 0 bases and 1 base, with 16 bases remaining between them. In germline, CDR1 is MGHRA, CDR2 YSYEKL. CDR3 DNA sequence: TGCGCCAGCAGCCAAGAGGGTGGGGGCGCTAGGAGCAATCAGCCCCAGCATTTT. It is translated as CASSQEGGGARSNQPQHF.

The table lists this clone with a count of one. The chain links TRBV4-3 to TRBJ2-1; 8 nucleotides match TRBD2. Germline values: CDR1 LGHNA, CDR2 YSLEER. V shed 0 bases, J shed 8 bases, and the junction held 9 bases outside the gene matches. This CDR3 spans 16 amino acids. The CDR3 is CASSQEFQRGIDEQFF. The DNA of the CDR3 is TGCGCCAGCAGCCAAGAGTTCCAGCGGGGGATCGATGAGCAGTTCTTC.

This clone was seen more than once but under ten times. The V and J genes are TRBV30 and TRBJ2-7, with D perhaps TRBD2 (7 bases). This CDR3 is 13 amino acids long. CDR1 and CDR2 (germline): GTSNPN, SVGIG (reference sequence). Trimming cost V 3 bases and J 2 bases, with 11 bases left between them. In nucleotides, the CDR3 is TGTGCCTGGAGCCAGGGGAGGGCCTACGAGCAGTACTTC. Residues: CAWSQGRAYEQYF.

This chain joins TRBV7-3 and TRBJ1-2; perhaps TRBD1 as D (5 bases). V lost 5 bases, J lost 0 bases, and 13 bases lay in between. Germline V gene sequence: CDR1 SGHTA, CDR2 FQGTGA. CDR3 length equals 15 residues. The CDR3 sequence: CASSPAGDPNYGYTF. The CDR3 coding sequence is TGTGCCAGCAGCCCAGCGGGGGATCCTAACTATGGCTACACCTTC.

Here the CDR3 reads CASLRQFEAFF. CDR3 in DNA: TGTGCCAGCCTTAGACAGTTTGAAGCTTTCTTT. The chain employs TRBV19 and TRBJ1-1, with a possible D match to TRBD1 (5 bases). V dropped 9 bases and J dropped 7 bases, with 12 bases sitting between them. Germline V lookup: CDR1 LNHDA, CDR2 SQIVND (reference sequence). The CDR3 extends over 11 amino acids. The complete variable domain, with remaining parts taken from reference TRBV19 and TRBJ1-1, reads DGGITQSPKYLFRKEGQNVTLSCEQNLNHDAMYWYRQDPGQGLRLIYYSQIVNDFQKGDIAEGYSVSREKKESFPLTVTSAQKNPTAFYLCASLRQFEAFFGQGTRLTVV.

The V call is TRBV27, the J call TRBJ2-3, with D possibly being TRBD1 (5 bases). There are 14 residues in the CDR3. CDR1 MNHEY and CDR2 SMNVEV come from the germline V gene (reference sequence). The ends were cut back, 6 bases at V and 4 bases at J, with 14 bases in the middle. The CDR3 DNA reads as TGTGCCAGCAGCCTAGGGGTTTCGGCAGATACGCAGTATTTT. This translates into CASSLGVSADTQYF.

The J gene is TRBJ2-2, the V gene TRBV5-1, with D hard to call. The ends were cut back, 1 base at V and 11 bases at J, with 12 bases in the middle. Germline CDR1 reads SGHRS; CDR2 reads YFSETQ. This CDR3 region has 13 residues. DNA for the CDR3: TGCGCCAGCAGCTTGATGGTGGGCCTTGAGCTGTTTTTT. Translation: CASSLMVGLELFF.

The rearrangement links TRBV7-2 to TRBJ2-3; D not resolved. The CDR3 is 13 residues long. Per the germline V gene, CDR1 is SGHTA and CDR2 is FQGNSA. The V end lost 8 bases, the J end lost 4 bases, and 13 bases lay between the germline ends. The CDR3 region is CASCLGVADTQYF. CDR3 DNA sequence: TGTGCCAGCTGCCTTGGAGTCGCAGATACGCAGTATTTT. The full variable domain, with the rest looked up from reference TRBV7-2 and TRBJ2-3, is GAGVSQSPSNKVTEKGKDVELRCDPISGHTALYWYRQSLGQGLEFLIYFQGNSAPDKSGLPSDRFSAERTGGSVSTLTIQRTQQEDSAVYLCASCLGVADTQYFGPGTRLTVL.

The V gene is TRBV9, the J gene TRBJ2-7, with 9 nucleotides matching TRBD1. The CDR3 has 15 residues. V was pared by 3 bases and J by 4 bases, with 8 bases of the junction left unmatched. The germline gives CDR1 SGDLS, CDR2 YYNGEE. The CDR3 DNA is TGTGCCAGCAGCGCCTACAGGGGGCTCGGATACGAGCAGTACTTC. Amino acids: CASSAYRGLGYEQYF.

The chain uses TRBV19 and TRBJ2-7; TRBD2 might be the D (5 bases). This CDR3 is 14 amino acids long. Trimming left V 3 bases short and J 6 bases short, with 15 bases between. Germline-derived CDR1 and CDR2 are LNHDA and SQIVND (reference sequence). CDR3 amino acids: CASSIGVINGEQYF. The CDR3 DNA sequence: TGTGCCAGTAGTATCGGGGTAATAAATGGCGAGCAGTACTTC.

The chain recombines TRBV24-1 with TRBJ2-4; 8 bases map to TRBD2. The CDR3 length is 14 residues. Looked up from germline, CDR1 is KGHDR and CDR2 is SFDVKD. With 12 bases clipped from V and 7 bases from J, the junction kept 13 bases outside the gene matches. For the CDR3, the DNA is TGTGCCGGGCCTCTAGCCGGGGGGGAGAACATTCAGTACTTC. Protein: CAGPLAGGENIQYF.

J is TRBJ2-2 and V is TRBV7-2, with D possibly matching TRBD1 (6 bases). Germline V gives CDR1 SGHTA, CDR2 FQGNSA. The CDR3 loop spans 15 amino acids. V dropped 1 base and J dropped 6 bases, with 12 bases sitting between them. The CDR3 spells CASSLETGGPGELFF. CDR3 sequence (DNA): TGTGCCAGCAGCTTAGAGACAGGAGGACCCGGGGAGCTGTTTTTT.

This sequence joins TRBV4-3 and TRBJ2-5, with 8 bases lining up with TRBD2. The trim removed 0 bases at V and 4 bases at J, leaving 4 bases unmatched. This CDR3 is 15 amino acids long. In germline, CDR1 is LGHNA, CDR2 YSLEER. CDR3 residues: CASSQDLAGGETQYF. Written as DNA, the CDR3 is TGCGCCAGCAGCCAAGATCTGGCGGGAGGAGAGACCCAGTACTTC.

J is TRBJ2-5 and V is TRBV7-6; maybe TRBD2 (5 bases). V was clipped by 4 bases and J by 5 bases, with 8 bases between them. CDR3 length: 12 amino acids. Germline V gene lookup returns CDR1 SGHVS and CDR2 FNYEAQ. The CDR3 sequence: CASSSGGETQYF. The CDR3 bases are TGTGCCAGCAGCTCGGGCGGGGAGACCCAGTACTTC.

This chain uses TRBV28 with TRBJ2-7; 9 bases are a match to TRBD1. The CDR3 has 15 residues. CDR1 is MDHEN, CDR2 SYDVKM, per germline. V shed 4 bases, J shed 4 bases, and the junction held 8 bases outside the gene matches. This chain's CDR3 is CASSSGTGSPYEQYF. As DNA, the CDR3 is TGTGCCAGCAGTTCCGGGACAGGGTCTCCTTACGAGCAGTACTTC.